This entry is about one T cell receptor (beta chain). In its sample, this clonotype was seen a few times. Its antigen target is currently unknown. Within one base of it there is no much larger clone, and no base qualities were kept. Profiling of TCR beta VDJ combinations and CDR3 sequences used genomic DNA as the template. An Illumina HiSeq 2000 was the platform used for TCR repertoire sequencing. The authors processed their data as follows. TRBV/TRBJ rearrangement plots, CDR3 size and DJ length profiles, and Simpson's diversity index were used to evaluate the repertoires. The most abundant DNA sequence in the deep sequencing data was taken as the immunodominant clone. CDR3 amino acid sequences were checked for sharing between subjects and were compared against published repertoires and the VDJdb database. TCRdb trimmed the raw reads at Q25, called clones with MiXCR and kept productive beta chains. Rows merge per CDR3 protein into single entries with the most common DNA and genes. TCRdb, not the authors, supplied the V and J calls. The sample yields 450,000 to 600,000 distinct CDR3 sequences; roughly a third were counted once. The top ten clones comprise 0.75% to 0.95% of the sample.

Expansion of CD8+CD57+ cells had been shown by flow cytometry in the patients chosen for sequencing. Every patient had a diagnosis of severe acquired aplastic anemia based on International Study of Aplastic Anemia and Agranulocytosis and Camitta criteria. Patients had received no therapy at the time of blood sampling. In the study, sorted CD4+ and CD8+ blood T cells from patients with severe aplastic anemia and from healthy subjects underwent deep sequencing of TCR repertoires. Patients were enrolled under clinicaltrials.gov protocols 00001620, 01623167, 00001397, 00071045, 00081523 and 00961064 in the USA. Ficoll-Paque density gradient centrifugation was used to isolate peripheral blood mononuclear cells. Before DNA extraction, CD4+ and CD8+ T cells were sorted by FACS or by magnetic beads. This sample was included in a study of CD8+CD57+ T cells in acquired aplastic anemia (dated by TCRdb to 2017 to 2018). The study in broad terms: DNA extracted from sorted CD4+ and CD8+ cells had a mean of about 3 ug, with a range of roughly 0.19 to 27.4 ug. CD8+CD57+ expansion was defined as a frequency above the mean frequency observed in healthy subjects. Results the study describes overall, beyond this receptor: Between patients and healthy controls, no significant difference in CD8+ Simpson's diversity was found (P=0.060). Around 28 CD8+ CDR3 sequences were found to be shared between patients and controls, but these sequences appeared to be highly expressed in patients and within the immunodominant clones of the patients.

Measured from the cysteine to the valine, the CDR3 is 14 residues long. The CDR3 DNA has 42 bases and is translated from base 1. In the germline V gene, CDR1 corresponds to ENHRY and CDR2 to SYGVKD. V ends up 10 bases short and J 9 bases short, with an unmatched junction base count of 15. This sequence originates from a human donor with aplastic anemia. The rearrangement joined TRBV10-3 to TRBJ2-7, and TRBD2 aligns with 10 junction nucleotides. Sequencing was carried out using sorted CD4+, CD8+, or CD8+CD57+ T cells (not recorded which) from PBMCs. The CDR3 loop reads CATRPSSSGRGQYV. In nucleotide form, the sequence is TGTGCCACCCGACCATCCTCTAGCGGGAGAGGGCAGTACGTC.